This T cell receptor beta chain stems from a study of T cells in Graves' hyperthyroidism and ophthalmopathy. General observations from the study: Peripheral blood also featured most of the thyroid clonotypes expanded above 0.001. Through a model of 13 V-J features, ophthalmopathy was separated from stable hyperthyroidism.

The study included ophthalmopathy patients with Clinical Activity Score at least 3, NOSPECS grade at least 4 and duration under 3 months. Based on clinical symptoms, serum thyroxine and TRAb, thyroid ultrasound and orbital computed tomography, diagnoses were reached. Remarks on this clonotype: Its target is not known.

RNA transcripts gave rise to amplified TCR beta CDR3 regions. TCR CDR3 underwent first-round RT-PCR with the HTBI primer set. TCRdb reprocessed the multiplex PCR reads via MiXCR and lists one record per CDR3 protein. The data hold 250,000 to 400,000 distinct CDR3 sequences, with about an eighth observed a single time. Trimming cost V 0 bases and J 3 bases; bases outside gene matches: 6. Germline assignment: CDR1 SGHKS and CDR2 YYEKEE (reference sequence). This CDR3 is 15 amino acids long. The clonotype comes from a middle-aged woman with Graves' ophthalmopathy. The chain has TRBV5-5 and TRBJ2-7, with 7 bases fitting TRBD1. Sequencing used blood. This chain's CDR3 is CASSLVGGLYYEQYF. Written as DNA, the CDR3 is TGTGCCAGCAGCTTGGTAGGGGGCCTCTACTACGAGCAGTACTTC.